This is a list of T cell receptor beta chains from one sample in a study of blood T cells in healthy people across ages. Each CDR3 protein gets one entry after TCRdb re-called the 5' RACE reads with MiXCR. The data show roughly 1.9 million distinct CDR3 sequences, around 40% seen once. Input material: blood. The receptors shown here come from a human donor in good health. Each CDR3 is given with its conserved first and last residue. The order of the fields is D gene, V gene, J gene, clone size, CDR3 protein, CDR3 DNA. The D gene is left open where the match is weak. Not every row has a clone size; where given, it reads once, few, many or a size class.

d_call: NA; v_call: TRBV7-2; j_call: TRBJ2-1; clone_size: NA; cdr3_aa: CASSLKSLDLNEQFF; cdr3_nt: TGTGCCAGCAGCTTAAAATCACTAGACTTGAATGAGCAGTTCTTC
d_call: NA; v_call: TRBV12-5; j_call: TRBJ2-1; clone_size: NA; cdr3_aa: CASGPGGNSNEQFF; cdr3_nt: TGTGCTAGTGGCCCCGGGGGTAACAGTAATGAGCAGTTCTTC
d_call: NA; v_call: TRBV3-1; j_call: TRBJ1-1; clone_size: many; cdr3_aa: CASNFQKNTEAFF; cdr3_nt: TGTGCCAGCAATTTTCAGAAGAACACTGAAGCTTTCTTT
d_call: NA; v_call: TRBV28; j_call: TRBJ1-1; clone_size: NA; cdr3_aa: CASSPTGPWAEAFF; cdr3_nt: TGTGCCAGCAGTCCGACAGGTCCCTGGGCTGAAGCTTTCTTT
d_call: NA; v_call: TRBV12-3/TRBV12-4; j_call: TRBJ2-7; clone_size: few; cdr3_aa: CASSLSVTYEQYF; cdr3_nt: TGTGCCAGCAGTTTATCCGTTACCTACGAGCAGTACTTC
d_call: TRBD2; v_call: TRBV12-3/TRBV12-4; j_call: TRBJ2-1; clone_size: NA; cdr3_aa: CASSYLFPSGGAGEQFF; cdr3_nt: TGTGCCAGCAGTTATTTATTCCCTAGCGGGGGGGCCGGTGAGCAGTTCTTC
d_call: TRBD1; v_call: TRBV27; j_call: TRBJ2-7; clone_size: few; cdr3_aa: CASRYGQGAYEQYF; cdr3_nt: TGTGCCAGCAGATACGGGCAGGGGGCTTACGAGCAGTACTTC
d_call: TRBD2; v_call: TRBV20-1; j_call: TRBJ2-5; clone_size: NA; cdr3_aa: CSAAGGLETQYF; cdr3_nt: TGCAGTGCCGCGGGGGGGCTGGAGACCCAGTACTTC
d_call: TRBD2; v_call: TRBV20-1; j_call: TRBJ2-1; clone_size: NA; cdr3_aa: CSADGDYLSSYNEQFF; cdr3_nt: TGCAGTGCTGACGGGGACTATCTTAGCTCCTACAATGAGCAGTTCTTC
d_call: NA; v_call: TRBV9; j_call: TRBJ2-7; clone_size: few; cdr3_aa: CASSPRDFLRSSSYEQYF; cdr3_nt: TGTGCCAGCAGCCCGCGGGACTTCCTACGTTCCAGCTCCTACGAGCAGTACTTC
d_call: NA; v_call: TRBV11-2; j_call: TRBJ1-2; clone_size: few; cdr3_aa: CASSYLRDYGYTF; cdr3_nt: TGTGCCAGCAGCTACTTGAGAGACTATGGCTACACCTTC
d_call: TRBD2; v_call: TRBV4-2; j_call: TRBJ2-1; clone_size: few; cdr3_aa: CASSQEKFGGVGEQFF; cdr3_nt: TGTGCCAGCAGCCAAGAAAAATTCGGGGGGGTGGGTGAGCAGTTCTTC
d_call: NA; v_call: TRBV12-3/TRBV12-4; j_call: TRBJ1-4; clone_size: NA; cdr3_aa: CASREGIRRKLFF; cdr3_nt: TGTGCCAGCAGGGAGGGGATCCGGAGGAAACTGTTTTTT
d_call: NA; v_call: TRBV28; j_call: TRBJ1-2; clone_size: NA; cdr3_aa: CASSLSQTNYGYTF; cdr3_nt: TGTGCCAGCAGTTTATCACAGACTAACTATGGCTACACCTTC
d_call: NA; v_call: TRBV6-5; j_call: TRBJ1-1; clone_size: many; cdr3_aa: CASSRGETEAFF; cdr3_nt: TGTGCCAGCAGTCGAGGTGAGACTGAAGCTTTCTTT
d_call: TRBD1; v_call: TRBV7-9; j_call: TRBJ1-2; clone_size: NA; cdr3_aa: CASSLEGASGYTF; cdr3_nt: TGTGCCAGCAGCTTAGAGGGGGCTAGTGGCTACACCTTC
d_call: NA; v_call: TRBV19; j_call: TRBJ2-6; clone_size: NA; cdr3_aa: CASILNPGFGANVLTF; cdr3_nt: TGTGCCAGTATCCTAAATCCGGGTTTTGGGGCCAACGTCCTGACTTTC
d_call: NA; v_call: TRBV5-1; j_call: TRBJ1-2; clone_size: few; cdr3_aa: CASSLMGQYYGYTF; cdr3_nt: TGCGCCAGCAGCTTGATGGGTCAATACTATGGCTACACCTTC
d_call: NA; v_call: TRBV12-3/TRBV12-4; j_call: TRBJ1-2; clone_size: few; cdr3_aa: CASSPGMGGRYTF; cdr3_nt: TGTGCCAGCAGCCCAGGGATGGGGGGTCGCTACACCTTC
d_call: NA; v_call: TRBV4-2; j_call: TRBJ1-2; clone_size: NA; cdr3_aa: CASSQDPQLLGYTF; cdr3_nt: TGTGCCAGCAGCCAAGATCCCCAACTCCTTGGCTACACCTTC
d_call: NA; v_call: TRBV6-2/TRBV6-3; j_call: TRBJ1-2; clone_size: NA; cdr3_aa: CVSSSGMSYGYTF; cdr3_nt: TGTGTCAGCAGCTCAGGGATGAGCTATGGCTACACCTTC
d_call: TRBD1; v_call: TRBV12-5; j_call: TRBJ2-5; clone_size: few; cdr3_aa: CASGLVHSADRGRFEEQYF; cdr3_nt: TGTGCTAGTGGTTTGGTACACTCGGCGGACAGGGGCCGGTTCGAGGAGCAGTACTTC
d_call: TRBD2; v_call: TRBV9; j_call: TRBJ2-1; clone_size: NA; cdr3_aa: CATSSGGACNEQFF; cdr3_nt: TGTGCCACTTCTAGCGGGGGGGCCTGCAATGAGCAGTTCTTC
d_call: TRBD1; v_call: TRBV11-1; j_call: TRBJ2-1; clone_size: NA; cdr3_aa: CASSLRPDRAAVNERFF; cdr3_nt: TGTGCCAGCAGCTTAAGGCCGGACAGGGCGGCGGTCAATGAGCGGTTCTTC
d_call: NA; v_call: TRBV20-1; j_call: TRBJ2-2; clone_size: NA; cdr3_aa: CSAPPRGGFIGELFF; cdr3_nt: TGCAGTGCTCCCCCACGGGGTGGTTTTATCGGGGAGCTGTTTTTT
d_call: NA; v_call: TRBV12-3/TRBV12-4; j_call: TRBJ1-6; clone_size: NA; cdr3_aa: CASKKGDNSPLHF; cdr3_nt: TGTGCCAGCAAAAAGGGGGATAATTCACCCCTCCACTTT
d_call: NA; v_call: TRBV6-2/TRBV6-3; j_call: TRBJ2-7; clone_size: NA; cdr3_aa: CASSPRWGALYEQYF; cdr3_nt: TGTGCCAGCAGTCCGCGATGGGGGGCCCTCTACGAGCAGTACTTC
d_call: NA; v_call: TRBV7-2; j_call: TRBJ2-7; clone_size: NA; cdr3_aa: CASSLSGGLVRGWSYEQYF; cdr3_nt: TGTGCCAGCAGCTTGTCCGGTGGTTTGGTCAGGGGATGGTCCTACGAGCAGTACTTC
d_call: NA; v_call: TRBV29-1; j_call: TRBJ1-5; clone_size: NA; cdr3_aa: CSVGGEVGQPQHF; cdr3_nt: TGCAGCGTTGGTGGGGAGGTGGGTCAGCCCCAGCATTTT
d_call: TRBD1; v_call: TRBV12-3/TRBV12-4; j_call: TRBJ1-4; clone_size: few; cdr3_aa: CASSRSTGTNEKLFF; cdr3_nt: TGTGCCAGCAGTCGCTCGACAGGGACTAATGAAAAACTGTTTTTT
d_call: NA; v_call: TRBV30; j_call: TRBJ1-4; clone_size: NA; cdr3_aa: CAWSPGTRAEKLFF; cdr3_nt: TGTGCCTGGAGTCCCGGGACTCGCGCTGAAAAACTGTTTTTT
d_call: NA; v_call: TRBV29-1; j_call: TRBJ2-7; clone_size: once; cdr3_aa: CSLTVTSSYEQYF; cdr3_nt: TGCAGCCTTACAGTTACTAGCTCCTACGAGCAGTACTTC
d_call: NA; v_call: TRBV12-3/TRBV12-4; j_call: TRBJ2-3; clone_size: once; cdr3_aa: CATGDWLGAVTDTQYF; cdr3_nt: TGTGCCACCGGAGACTGGCTAGGAGCCGTCACAGATACGCAGTATTTT
d_call: NA; v_call: TRBV12-3/TRBV12-4; j_call: TRBJ1-1; clone_size: NA; cdr3_aa: CASRWGRVADTEAFF; cdr3_nt: TGTGCCAGCAGGTGGGGAAGGGTGGCGGACACTGAAGCTTTCTTT
d_call: NA; v_call: TRBV12-5; j_call: TRBJ2-4; clone_size: NA; cdr3_aa: CASALGLAKNIQYF; cdr3_nt: TGTGCTAGTGCCCTGGGGTTAGCCAAAAACATTCAGTACTTC
d_call: NA; v_call: TRBV5-1; j_call: TRBJ2-7; clone_size: many; cdr3_aa: CASSLETRDVSYEQYF; cdr3_nt: TGCGCCAGCAGCTTGGAAACCAGGGATGTTTCCTACGAGCAGTACTTC
d_call: NA; v_call: TRBV27; j_call: TRBJ2-5; clone_size: NA; cdr3_aa: CASGKEKGETQYF; cdr3_nt: TGTGCCAGCGGCAAGGAAAAGGGAGAGACCCAGTACTTC
d_call: NA; v_call: TRBV7-2; j_call: TRBJ2-1; clone_size: NA; cdr3_aa: CASGPVRGSGEQFF; cdr3_nt: TGTGCCAGCGGCCCTGTGCGGGGCAGTGGTGAGCAGTTCTTC
d_call: NA; v_call: TRBV29-1; j_call: TRBJ2-7; clone_size: NA; cdr3_aa: CSAAEGSYEQYF; cdr3_nt: TGCAGCGCCGCTGAGGGGTCCTACGAGCAGTACTTC
d_call: TRBD1; v_call: TRBV5-1; j_call: TRBJ1-1; clone_size: NA; cdr3_aa: CASTEGTGKGNTEAFF; cdr3_nt: TGCGCCAGCACCGAGGGGACAGGGAAGGGGAACACTGAAGCTTTCTTT